This TCR beta chain was profiled in a study of naive and memory T cell subsets. The table lists this clonotype with many counts. Two oligonucleotides, mixed equimolar, formed the beta constant-region primer covering TRBC1 and TRBC2. From the UMI-ligation and nested PCR reads, TCRdb called clonotypes with MiXCR, one entry per CDR3 protein. The data hold tens of thousands of distinct CDR3 sequences, with around 14% observed a single time. V lost 4 bases to trimming and J lost 0 bases, with 9 bases between them. Germline values: CDR1 SEHNR, CDR2 FQNEAQ (reference sequence). The CDR3 length is 14 residues.

J is TRBJ1-2 and V is TRBV7-9, with a possible D match to TRBD1 (5 bases). The sequencing sample was made of central memory CD4+ T cells from blood. This receptor was taken from a human donor in good health. The CDR3 DNA is TGTGCCAGCAGCTCCAGGGCGTCTAACTATGGCTACACCTTC. The encoded protein is CASSSRASNYGYTF.